These 31 T cell receptor beta chains were all obtained from the same sample, sequenced in a study of blood T cell repertoires in COVID-19. Assay: immunoSEQ multiplex PCR; the TCRdb copy retains only in-frame clones and omits some. This sample has some 72,000 clones; about 89% occur once, and the top ten carry about 0.56%. The sequenced sample consisted of peripheral blood. These TCRs come from a man aged 60 to 75 with acute or convalescent COVID-19.

The gene calls are TRBV12-3 or TRBV12-4 and TRBJ2-4; 9 nucleotides line up with TRBD2. The V gene end was trimmed by 3 bases and the J gene end by 10 bases; junction bases not matched to a gene: 1. CDR3 length: 12 residues. The CDR3 loop is CASSLLAGIQYF. For the CDR3, the DNA is TGTGCCAGCAGTTTGCTAGCGGGGATTCAGTACTTC.

The chain links TRBV6-5 to TRBJ2-1; 9 bases map to TRBD2. The trim removed 2 bases at V and 4 bases at J, leaving 3 bases unmatched. Germline assignment: CDR1 MNHEY and CDR2 SVGAGI. The CDR3 is 15 residues long. The CDR3 DNA is TGTGCCAGCAGTTACGTAGCGGGAGAATACAATGAGCAGTTCTTC. It codes for CASSYVAGEYNEQFF.

J is TRBJ1-3 and V is TRBV9; D gene uncertain. Germline CDR1 reads SGDLS; CDR2 reads YYNGEE. This CDR3 has 14 amino acids. V was cut by 0 bases and J by 0 bases, with 4 bases left in between. DNA for the CDR3: TGTGCCAGCAGCGTAGGCAGCTCTGGAAACACCATATATTTT. The encoded protein is CASSVGSSGNTIYF.

V and J are TRBV7-3 and TRBJ2-6; TRBD1 agrees at 7 bases. Germline V lookup: CDR1 SGHTA, CDR2 FQGTGA. The ends lost 4 bases at V and 4 bases at J; junction bases unmatched: 4. The CDR3 consists of 15 residues. In nucleotides, the CDR3 is TGTGCCAGCAGCTCGACAGGGTCCGGGGCCAACGTCCTGACTTTC. Its translation is CASSSTGSGANVLTF.

This clone has only one observation. The gene calls are TRBV19 and TRBJ1-1, with 10 positions matching TRBD1. Germline CDR1 is LNHDA and CDR2 is SQIVND (reference sequence). The CDR3 runs to 16 residues. The trim removed 4 bases at V and 3 bases at J, leaving 8 bases unmatched. CDR3 loop: CASSTDRGPKDTEAFF. The CDR3 DNA follows: TGTGCCAGTAGTACTGACAGGGGGCCGAAGGACACTGAAGCTTTCTTT.

The V call is TRBV4-1, the J call TRBJ1-4; 7 bases agree with TRBD1. After removal of 5 bases from V and 5 bases from J, the junction contained 8 bases not matched to a gene. The germline V gene encodes CDR1 MGHRA and CDR2 YSYEKL. CDR3 length: 15 residues. Here the CDR3 DNA reads TGCGCCAGCAGCTCCCGACAGGGAGCGAATGAAAAACTGTTTTTT. It yields the protein CASSSRQGANEKLFF.

This clone was counted a single time. The chain is built from TRBV5-1 and TRBJ2-7; 9 bases are a match to TRBD1. The CDR3 consists of 14 residues. The germline gives CDR1 SGHRS, CDR2 YFSETQ. V was pared by 5 bases and J by 6 bases, with 9 bases of the junction left unmatched. CDR3 DNA: TGCGCCAGCAGACTCCAAACAGGGGGCGTCGAGCAGTACTTC. Translation gives CASRLQTGGVEQYF.

The rearrangement joins TRBV5-1 to TRBJ2-5, with 11 positions matching TRBD2. From germline, CDR1 is SGHRS and CDR2 YFSETQ. CDR3 size: 17 residues. V shed 0 bases, J shed 4 bases, and the junction held 8 bases outside the gene matches. DNA for the CDR3: TGCGCCAGCAGCTTGGGTAGTAGCGGGGGGGCCCCAGAGACCCAGTACTTC. Protein: CASSLGSSGGAPETQYF. The variable domain in full, with the rest retrieved from reference TRBV5-1 and TRBJ2-5, is KAGVTQTPRYLIKTRGQQVTLSCSPISGHRSVSWYQQTPGQGLQFLFEYFSETQRNKGNFPGRFSGRQFSNSRSEMNVSTLELGDSALYLCASSLGSSGGAPETQYFGPGTRLLVL.

In its sample, this clone was seen a few times. This rearrangement joins TRBV18 to TRBJ2-3; 8 bases align to TRBD2. Germline CDR1 reads KGHSH; CDR2 reads LQKENI. V shed 3 bases and J 1 base; nucleotides not matched to a gene: 6. This CDR3 comprises 16 residues. CDR3 in DNA: TGTGCCAGCTCACCGGTGGCGGGGGGACGCACAGATACGCAGTATTTT. Translated, it gives CASSPVAGGRTDTQYF.

The rearrangement joins TRBV11-3 to TRBJ2-1; D perhaps matches TRBD1 (5 bases). This CDR3 comprises 14 residues. V was shortened by 2 bases and J by 9 bases, with 14 bases between the two germline ends. CDR1 is SGHNT and CDR2 is YENEEA in the germline V gene. Here the CDR3 DNA reads TGTGCCAGCAGCTTACAGGGATATGAGAGTGAGCAGTTCTTC. It translates to CASSLQGYESEQFF.

This chain connects TRBV6-4 to TRBJ2-1, with 11 bases that match TRBD1. This CDR3 has 16 residues. Germline V lookup: CDR1 MRHNA, CDR2 SNTAGT. V lost 0 bases to trimming and J lost 7 bases; unmatched junction nucleotides: 5. Here the CDR3 DNA reads TGTGCCAGCAGTGACTCCGGGACAGGGGGTTGGAATGAGCAGTTCTTC. The encoded protein is CASSDSGTGGWNEQFF.

CDR3 loop: CASSSADSTYEQYF. CDR3 bases: TGTGCCAGCAGTTCCGCGGACAGCACCTACGAGCAGTACTTC. The chain links TRBV28 to TRBJ2-7; D may be TRBD1 (6 bases). There are 14 residues in the CDR3. Germline V gene sequence: CDR1 MDHEN, CDR2 SYDVKM. Trimming removed 4 bases at V and 2 bases at J, with 12 bases between.

The chain recombines TRBV7-3 with TRBJ1-1; 7 bases agree with TRBD1. V was pared by 5 bases and J by 5 bases, with 8 bases of the junction left unmatched. This CDR3 is 14 amino acids long. Germline V lookup: CDR1 SGHTA, CDR2 FQGTGA. CDR3 bases: TGTGCCAGCAGCGCCGACAGGGTCCGGACTGAAGCTTTCTTT. The encoded protein is CASSADRVRTEAFF. Based on the CDR3 plus reference TRBV7-3 and TRBJ1-1, the full variable domain is GAGVSQTPSNKVTEKGKYVELRCDPISGHTALYWYRQSLGQGPEFLIYFQGTGAADDSGLPNDRFFAVRPEGSVSTLKIQRTERGDSAVYLCASSADRVRTEAFFGQGTRLTVV.

V usage is TRBV6-6 and J usage is TRBJ1-5; D gene unclear. CDR1 and CDR2 (germline): MNHNY, SVGAGI (reference sequence). Deletions cut 2 bases from V and 7 bases from J, with 12 bases between. This CDR3 spans 14 amino acids. DNA of the CDR3: TGTGCCAGCAGTTACGTGGAGGGTCGACAGCCCCAGCATTTT. Protein sequence: CASSYVEGRQPQHF.

This clone has just a few counts. The CDR3 sequence: CASSQALGQPYEQYF. CDR3 nucleotides: TGTGCCAGCAGCCAAGCTTTAGGACAGCCCTACGAGCAGTACTTC. The V gene is TRBV4-2, the J gene TRBJ2-7; a possible D gene is TRBD1 (6 bases). Trimming removed 1 base at V and 2 bases at J, with 12 bases between. From germline, CDR1 is LGHNA and CDR2 YNFKEQ. The CDR3 has 15 amino acids.

The chain joins TRBV7-9 to TRBJ1-2, with D tentatively TRBD1 (6 bases). Per germline, CDR1 SEHNR and CDR2 FQNEAQ (reference sequence). The CDR3 totals 13 residues. The ends were cut back, 2 bases at V and 10 bases at J, with 14 bases in the middle. Written as DNA, the CDR3 is TGTGCCAGCAGCTTATTGCCAGGGGTGCCCTACACCTTC. Protein: CASSLLPGVPYTF.

The rearrangement joins TRBV10-3 to TRBJ2-3; D is uncertain. V lost 8 bases and J lost 0, with 9 bases in between. Germline CDR1 reads ENHRY; CDR2 reads SYGVKD. The CDR3 sequence is 13 residues long. The CDR3 region is CAIGALSTDTQYF. Written as DNA, the CDR3 is TGTGCCATCGGTGCATTGAGCACAGATACGCAGTATTTT.

The CDR3: CASSFRQSYEQYF. CDR3 bases: TGTGCCAGCAGTTTTAGACAGTCCTACGAGCAGTACTTC. The chain recombines TRBV12-3 or TRBV12-4 with TRBJ2-7; D is possibly TRBD1 (5 bases). The ends were cut back, 3 bases at V and 1 base at J, with 7 bases in the middle. CDR3 size: 13 residues.

The V and J genes are TRBV5-1 and TRBJ2-3, with TRBD1 matching 7 bases. There are 16 residues in the CDR3. Germline trimming cut 2 bases from V and 3 bases from J; bases unmatched to any gene: 9. CDR1 is SGHRS and CDR2 is YFSETQ in the germline V gene. CDR3 protein: CASSLTGVEKTDTQYF. CDR3 DNA sequence: TGCGCCAGCAGCTTAACAGGGGTAGAGAAAACAGATACGCAGTATTTT.

The chain links TRBV5-1 to TRBJ2-3, with 10 bases identical to TRBD2. The CDR3 runs to 17 residues. Unmatched junction bases numbered 13, after V lost 4 bases and J lost 5 bases. Germline V gene lookup returns CDR1 SGHRS and CDR2 YFSETQ. The CDR3 loop is CASSPGDSGRWGDTQYF. CDR3 DNA: TGCGCCAGCAGCCCCGGTGATAGCGGGAGGTGGGGAGATACGCAGTATTTT.

The chain employs TRBV27 and TRBJ2-5; D gene unclear. CDR3 length: 14 residues. Germline-derived CDR1 and CDR2 are MNHEY and SMNVEV (reference sequence). Trimming removed 5 bases at V and 2 bases at J, with 12 bases between. The CDR3 DNA sequence: TGTGCCAGCAGTCAACAAATCAAACAAGAGACCCAGTACTTC. Residues: CASSQQIKQETQYF.

This chain joins TRBV27 and TRBJ2-2; 10 bases fit TRBD1. Germline V lookup: CDR1 MNHEY, CDR2 SMNVEV (reference sequence). Trimming at V came to 6 bases and at J to 0 bases, leaving 4 bases not matched to a gene. The CDR3 is made up of 16 amino acids. CDR3 loop: CASRRQGAPNTGELFF. The CDR3 DNA reads as TGTGCCAGCAGGCGACAGGGGGCACCGAACACCGGGGAGCTGTTTTTT.

The chain couples TRBV7-8 to TRBJ2-2; D gene unclear. V gave up 3 bases and J gave up 10 bases, with 9 bases separating them. Germline V CDR1 and CDR2: SGHVS, FQNEAQ. This CDR3 is 12 amino acids long. CDR3 amino acids: CASSLARMELFF. DNA of the CDR3: TGTGCCAGCAGCTTGGCCAGGATGGAGCTGTTTTTT.

The rearrangement uses TRBV24-1 and TRBJ2-1, with a possible D match to TRBD1 (5 bases). This CDR3 contains 14 residues. From germline, CDR1 is KGHDR and CDR2 SFDVKD. Trimming stripped 4 bases from V and 4 bases from J, with 10 bases between. CDR3 nucleotides: TGTGCCACCAGTGAGACAACAGGATACAATGAGCAGTTCTTC. Protein sequence: CATSETTGYNEQFF.

The J gene is TRBJ2-2, the V gene TRBV7-3; 8 positions agree with TRBD2. Germline CDR1 is SGHTA and CDR2 is FQGTGA. The J segment lost 4 bases and the V segment lost 5 bases, leaving 9 bases of the junction unmatched. This CDR3 is built from 16 residues. CDR3: CASSHPAGGSTGELFF. The CDR3 nucleotides are TGTGCCAGCAGCCATCCGGCGGGGGGTTCCACCGGGGAGCTGTTTTTT.

This clone has just one count. This sequence joins TRBV12-3 or TRBV12-4 and TRBJ1-5; D unresolved. Trimming pared 3 bases from V and 1 base from J, leaving 4 bases between. CDR3 length: 13 residues. CDR3 sequence: CASSFGSNQPQHF. DNA for the CDR3: TGTGCCAGCAGTTTTGGCAGCAATCAGCCCCAGCATTTT.

This chain joins TRBV10-2 and TRBJ2-2; the match to TRBD2 covers 12 bases. The CDR3 has 17 residues. With V trimmed by 0 bases and J by 4 bases, 3 bases remained unmatched. Germline loops: CDR1 WSHSY, CDR2 SAAADI. CDR3 sequence: CASSESTSGGITGELFF. CDR3 sequence (DNA): TGCGCCAGCAGTGAGTCGACTAGCGGGGGAATCACCGGGGAGCTGTTTTTT.

This chain connects TRBV6-5 to TRBJ1-2; D is unclear. Trimming took 4 bases from V and 5 from J, leaving 17 bases between them. Germline CDR1 MNHEY, CDR2 SVGAGI. The length of the CDR3 is 15 residues. Here the CDR3 reads CASSLEGGLSYGYTF. The CDR3, as DNA: TGTGCCAGCAGTTTGGAGGGAGGTCTTTCTTATGGCTACACCTTC.

The chain is built from TRBV27 and TRBJ2-5, with 9 bases lining up with TRBD1. Germline loops: CDR1 MNHEY, CDR2 SMNVEV (reference sequence). The ends lost 7 bases at V and 6 bases at J; junction bases unmatched: 15. The CDR3 is made up of 16 amino acids. The CDR3 sequence: CASTLLRTGARKTQYF. The CDR3 coding sequence is TGTGCCAGCACCCTGCTTAGGACAGGGGCTAGAAAGACCCAGTACTTC.

This chain links TRBV15 with TRBJ2-7, with 9 bases aligning to TRBD2. The germline CDR1 and CDR2 sequences are LNHNV and YYDKDF (reference sequence). The CDR3 spans 17 residues. The ends lost 0 bases at V and 3 bases at J; junction bases unmatched: 9. The DNA for the CDR3 is TGTGCCACCAGCAGAGATCTCTTGCGGGAGGGTAGCTACGAGCAGTACTTC. It encodes CATSRDLLREGSYEQYF. The variable domain in full, with the rest retrieved from reference TRBV15 and TRBJ2-7, is DAMVIQNPRYQVTQFGKPVTLSCSQTLNHNVMYWYQQKSSQAPKLLFHYYDKDFNNEADTPDNFQSRRPNTSFCFLDIRSPGLGDTAMYLCATSRDLLREGSYEQYFGPGTRLTVT.

The gene calls are TRBV6-5 and TRBJ1-2; the D is unclear. The CDR3 consists of 14 residues. Germline loops: CDR1 MNHEY, CDR2 SVGAGI. V was trimmed by 5 bases and J by 4 bases, leaving 14 bases between them. The CDR3 protein is CASSPQAQVYGYTF. For the CDR3, the DNA is TGTGCCAGCAGTCCTCAGGCCCAGGTCTATGGCTACACCTTC.